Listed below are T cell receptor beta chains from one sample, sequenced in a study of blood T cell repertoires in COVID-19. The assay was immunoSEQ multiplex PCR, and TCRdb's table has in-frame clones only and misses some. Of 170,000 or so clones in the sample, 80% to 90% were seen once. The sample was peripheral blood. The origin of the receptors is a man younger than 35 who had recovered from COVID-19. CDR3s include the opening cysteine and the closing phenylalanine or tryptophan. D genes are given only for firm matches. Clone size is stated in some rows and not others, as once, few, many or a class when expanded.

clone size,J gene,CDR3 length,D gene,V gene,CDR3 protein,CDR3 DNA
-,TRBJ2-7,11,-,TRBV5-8,CATRGAYEQYF,TGTGCCACCCGCGGGGCGTACGAGCAGTACTTC
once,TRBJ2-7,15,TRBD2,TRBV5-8,CASSLWAGGPGEQYF,TGTGCCAGCAGCTTGTGGGCGGGAGGGCCCGGCGAGCAGTACTTC
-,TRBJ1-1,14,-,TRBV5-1,CASSLRQGPTEAFF,TGCGCCAGCAGCTTGAGGCAGGGCCCCACTGAAGCTTTCTTT
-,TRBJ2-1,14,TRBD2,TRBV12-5,CASGLGLAGNEQFF,TGTGCTAGTGGTTTGGGACTAGCTGGCAATGAGCAGTTCTTC
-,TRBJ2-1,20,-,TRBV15,CATSRVSGLPSLRLNNEQFF,TGTGCCACCAGCAGAGTATCGGGACTCCCGAGCTTAAGACTTAACAATGAGCAGTTCTTC
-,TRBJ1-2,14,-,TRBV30,CAWRRQTTNYGYTF,TGTGCCTGGCGTCGGCAGACAACTAACTATGGCTACACCTTC
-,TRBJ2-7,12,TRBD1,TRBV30,CAWTRDSYEQYF,TGTGCCTGGACCCGGGACAGCTACGAGCAGTACTTC
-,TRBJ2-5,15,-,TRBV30,CAWGTGLAGQETQYF,TGTGCCTGGGGGACAGGACTAGCTGGTCAAGAGACCCAGTACTTC
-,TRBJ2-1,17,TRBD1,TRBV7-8,CASSLGQGSPLYNEQFF,TGTGCCAGCAGCTTAGGACAGGGGAGCCCTTTGTACAATGAGCAGTTCTTC
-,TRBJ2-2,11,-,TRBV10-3,CAISGTGELFF,TGTGCCATCAGCGGCACCGGGGAGCTGTTTTTT
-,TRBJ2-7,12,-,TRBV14,CASSQAAYEQYF,TGTGCCAGCAGCCAAGCAGCCTACGAGCAGTACTTC
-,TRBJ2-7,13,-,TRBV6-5,CASRPTQFREQYF,TGTGCCAGCAGACCGACACAGTTTCGCGAGCAGTACTTC
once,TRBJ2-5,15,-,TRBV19,CASSIGRGPQETQYF,TGTGCCAGTAGTATAGGTAGGGGTCCACAAGAGACCCAGTACTTC
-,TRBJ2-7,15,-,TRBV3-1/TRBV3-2,CASSQSVGGGSEQYF,TGTGCCAGCAGCCAAAGCGTAGGGGGTGGCTCCGAGCAGTACTTC
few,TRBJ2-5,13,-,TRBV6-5,CASSFRVKETQYF,TGTGCCAGCAGTTTCAGGGTCAAGGAGACCCAGTACTTC
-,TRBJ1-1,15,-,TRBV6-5,CASSYSYPLNTEAFF,TGTGCCAGCAGTTACTCGTATCCCCTGAACACTGAAGCTTTCTTT
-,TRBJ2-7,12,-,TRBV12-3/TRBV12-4,CASSPGPYEQYF,TGTGCCAGCAGTCCCGGTCCCTACGAGCAGTACTTC
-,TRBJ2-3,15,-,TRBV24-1,CATSDPRFRTDTQYF,TGTGCCACCAGTGATCCGAGGTTCCGCACAGATACGCAGTATTTT
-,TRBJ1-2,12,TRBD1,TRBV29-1,CSAGTGNYGYTF,TGCAGCGCAGGGACAGGGAACTATGGCTACACCTTC
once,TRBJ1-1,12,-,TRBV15,CATSRMNTEAFF,TGTGCCACCAGCCGTATGAACACTGAAGCTTTCTTT
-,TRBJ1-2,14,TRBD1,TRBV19,CASTPGQGAYGYTF,TGTGCCAGTACCCCTGGGCAGGGGGCCTATGGCTACACCTTC
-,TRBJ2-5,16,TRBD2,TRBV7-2,CASSLAGLSLLETQYF,TGTGCCAGCAGCTTAGCGGGACTATCCTTGTTGGAGACCCAGTACTTC
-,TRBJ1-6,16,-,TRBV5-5,CASSPSPPSSGSPLHF,TGTGCCAGCAGCCCCAGCCCGCCGTCGTCGGGTTCACCCCTCCACTTT
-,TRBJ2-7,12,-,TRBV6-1,CASSDQAYEQYF,TGTGCCAGCAGTGACCAGGCCTACGAGCAGTACTTC
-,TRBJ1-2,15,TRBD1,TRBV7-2,CASSSPTGVNYGYTF,TGTGCCAGCAGCTCCCCGACAGGGGTTAACTATGGCTACACCTTC
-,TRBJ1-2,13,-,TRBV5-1,CASSLGDNYGYTF,TGCGCCAGCAGCTTGGGAGATAACTATGGCTACACCTTC
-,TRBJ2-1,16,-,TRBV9,CASSPTVLSSYNEQFF,TGTGCCAGCAGCCCCACAGTCCTGAGCTCCTACAATGAGCAGTTCTTC
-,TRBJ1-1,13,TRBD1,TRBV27,CASRNRGGTEAFF,TGTGCCAGCAGGAACAGGGGTGGCACTGAAGCTTTCTTT
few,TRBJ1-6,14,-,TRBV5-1,CASSLAGLNSPLHF,TGCGCCAGCAGCTTGGCAGGGCTGAATTCACCCCTCCACTTT
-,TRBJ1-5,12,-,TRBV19,CASSGLGQPQHF,TGTGCCAGTTCCGGGTTGGGTCAGCCCCAGCATTTT
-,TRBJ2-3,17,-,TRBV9,CASSVSGSLSSTDTQYF,TGTGCCAGCAGCGTATCTGGGAGCCTCTCTAGCACAGATACGCAGTATTTT
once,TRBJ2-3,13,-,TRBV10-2,CASSAKAADTQYF,TGCGCCAGCAGTGCTAAAGCGGCAGATACGCAGTATTTT
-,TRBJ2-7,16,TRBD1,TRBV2,CASSERYRGSSYEQYF,TGTGCCAGCAGTGAGAGATACAGGGGTTCGTCCTACGAGCAGTACTTC
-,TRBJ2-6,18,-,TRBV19,CASMNQGRGLSGANVLTF,TGTGCCAGTATGAACCAGGGAAGGGGCCTCTCTGGGGCCAACGTCCTGACTTTC
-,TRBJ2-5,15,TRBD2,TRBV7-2,CASSKSGRAEETQYF,TGTGCCAGCAGCAAGAGCGGGAGGGCGGAGGAGACCCAGTACTTC
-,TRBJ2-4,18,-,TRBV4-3,CASSQVGGGFSAKNIQYF,TGCGCCAGCAGCCAAGTGGGGGGTGGTTTCTCGGCCAAAAACATTCAGTACTTC
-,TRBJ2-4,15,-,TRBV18,CASSPQHGTQNIQYF,TGTGCCAGCTCACCACAACACGGGACTCAAAACATTCAGTACTTC
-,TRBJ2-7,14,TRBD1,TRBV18,CASSPITGGDEQYF,TGTGCCAGCTCACCAATCACAGGGGGAGACGAGCAGTACTTC
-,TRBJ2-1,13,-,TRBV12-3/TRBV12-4,CASSPGDSNEQFF,TGTGCCAGCAGTCCGGGGGACTCGAATGAGCAGTTCTTC
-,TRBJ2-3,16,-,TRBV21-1,CASSKRTSGTTDTQYF,TGTGCCAGCAGCAAAAGGACTAGCGGGACCACAGATACGCAGTATTTT
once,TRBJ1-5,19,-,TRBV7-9,CASSSSRGRDSSSNQPQHF,TGTGCCAGCAGCTCTTCTAGAGGCCGGGACTCTTCCAGCAATCAGCCCCAGCATTTT
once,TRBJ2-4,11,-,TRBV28,CASSSRDIQYF,TGTGCCAGCAGTTCACGGGACATTCAGTACTTC
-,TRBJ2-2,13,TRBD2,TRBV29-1,CSVGGTFVGELFF,TGCAGCGTGGGAGGGACTTTTGTCGGGGAGCTGTTTTTT
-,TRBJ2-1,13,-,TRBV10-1,CATGRDSYNEQFF,TGCGCCACCGGCCGGGACTCATACAATGAGCAGTTCTTC
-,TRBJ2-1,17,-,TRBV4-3,CASSQESETPSYNEQFF,TGCGCCAGCAGCCAAGAAAGTGAGACTCCTTCCTACAATGAGCAGTTCTTC
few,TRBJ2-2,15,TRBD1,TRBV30,CAWSHRDREYGELFF,TGTGCCTGGAGTCACCGGGACAGGGAATACGGGGAGCTGTTTTTT
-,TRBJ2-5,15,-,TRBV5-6,CASSPIGGVGETQYF,TGTGCCAGCAGCCCTATCGGGGGAGTGGGAGAGACCCAGTACTTC
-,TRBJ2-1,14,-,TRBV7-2,CASSSGTSYNEQFF,TGTGCCAGCAGTAGCGGTACCTCCTACAATGAGCAGTTCTTC
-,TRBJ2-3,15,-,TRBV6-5,CASSWGGAGTDTQYF,TGTGCCAGCAGTTGGGGGGGCGCCGGCACAGATACGCAGTATTTT
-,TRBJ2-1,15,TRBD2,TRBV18,CASSPRLAAAGWQFF,TGTGCCAGCTCGCCGCGACTAGCGGCCGCGGGGTGGCAGTTCTTC
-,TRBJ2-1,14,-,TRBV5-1,CASSNGQMDNEQFF,TGCGCCAGCAGCAACGGACAGATGGACAATGAGCAGTTCTTC
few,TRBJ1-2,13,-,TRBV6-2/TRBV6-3,CASSYSRSYGYTF,TGTGCCAGCAGTTACTCGAGATCCTATGGCTACACCTTC
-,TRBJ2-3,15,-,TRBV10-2,CASSESNRAGDTQYF,TGCGCCAGCAGTGAGTCAAACAGGGCTGGAGATACGCAGTATTTT
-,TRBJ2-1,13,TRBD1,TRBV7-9,CASSLIDRDEQFF,TGTGCCAGCAGCTTAATTGACAGGGATGAGCAGTTCTTC
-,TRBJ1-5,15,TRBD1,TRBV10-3,CAISESGTGNQPQHF,TGTGCCATCAGTGAGTCGGGGACAGGAAATCAGCCCCAGCATTTT
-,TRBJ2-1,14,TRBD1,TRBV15,CATSRGTGNNEQFF,TGTGCCACCAGCAGAGGGACAGGGAACAATGAGCAGTTCTTC
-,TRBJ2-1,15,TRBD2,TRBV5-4,CASSLQLAEYNEQFF,TGTGCCAGCAGCTTGCAGCTAGCGGAATACAATGAGCAGTTCTTC
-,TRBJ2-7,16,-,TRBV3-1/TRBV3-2,CASSHRRRLDHYEQYF,TGTGCCAGCAGCCACCGCCGTAGGCTAGACCACTACGAGCAGTACTTC
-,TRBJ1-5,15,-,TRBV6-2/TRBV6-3,CASSSIGRSNQPQHF,TGTGCCAGCAGTTCTATTGGGCGAAGCAATCAGCCCCAGCATTTT